This T cell receptor (beta chain) emerged from a study of blood T cell repertoires in COVID-19. Study at large: COVID-19 samples collected from the United States, Italy and Spain covered acute and convalescent phases. Nucleic acid was either cDNA or gDNA, and it came from T cells, B-cell-depleted T cells, or PBMCs.

The table came from immunoSEQ multiplex PCR; TCRdb's copy has only in-frame clones and leaves some out. The data contain about 270,000 clones, about 85% of them seen just once; the ten biggest clones take up approximately 4.3%. The TCR sequence derives from a man aged 55-75 years who had recovered from COVID-19. Source material: peripheral blood.

The CDR3 protein is CSVALDRGGYEQYF. The DNA of the CDR3 is TGCAGCGTTGCCTTAGACAGGGGGGGATACGAGCAGTACTTC. The rearrangement links TRBV29-1 to TRBJ2-7; 9 bases map to TRBD1. CDR1 SQVTM and CDR2 ANQGSEA come from the germline V gene. The length of the CDR3 is 14 residues. V lost 4 bases to trimming and J lost 4 bases; unmatched junction nucleotides: 8.